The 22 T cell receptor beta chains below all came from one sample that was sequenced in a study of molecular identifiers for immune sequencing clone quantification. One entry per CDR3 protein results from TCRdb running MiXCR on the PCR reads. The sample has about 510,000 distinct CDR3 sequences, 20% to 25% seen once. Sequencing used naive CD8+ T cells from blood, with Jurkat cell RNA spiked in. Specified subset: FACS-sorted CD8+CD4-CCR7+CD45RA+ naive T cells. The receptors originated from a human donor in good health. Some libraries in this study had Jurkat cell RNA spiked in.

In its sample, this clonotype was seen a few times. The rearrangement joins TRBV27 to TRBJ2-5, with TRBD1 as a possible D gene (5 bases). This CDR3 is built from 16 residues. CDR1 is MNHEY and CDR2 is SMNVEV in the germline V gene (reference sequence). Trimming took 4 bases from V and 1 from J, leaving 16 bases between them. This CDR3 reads CASSSRQGFGQETQYF. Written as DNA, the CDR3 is TGTGCCAGCAGTTCGAGGCAGGGTTTTGGCCAAGAGACCCAGTACTTC.

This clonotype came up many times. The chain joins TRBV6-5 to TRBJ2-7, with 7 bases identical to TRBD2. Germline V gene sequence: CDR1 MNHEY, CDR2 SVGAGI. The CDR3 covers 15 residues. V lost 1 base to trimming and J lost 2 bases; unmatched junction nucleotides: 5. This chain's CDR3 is CASSYYRGEPYEQYF. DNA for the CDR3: TGTGCCAGCAGTTACTATCGGGGGGAGCCCTACGAGCAGTACTTC.

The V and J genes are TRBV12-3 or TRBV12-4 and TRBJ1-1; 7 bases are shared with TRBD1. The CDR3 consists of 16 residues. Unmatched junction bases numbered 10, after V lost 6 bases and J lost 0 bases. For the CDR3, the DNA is TGTGCCAGCAGACTATCGGGGACAGATTTGAACACTGAAGCTTTCTTT. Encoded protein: CASRLSGTDLNTEAFF.

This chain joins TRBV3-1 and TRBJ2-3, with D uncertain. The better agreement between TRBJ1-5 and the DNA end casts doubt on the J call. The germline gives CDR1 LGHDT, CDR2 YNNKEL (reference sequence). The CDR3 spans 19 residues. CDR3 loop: CASSQVRLAGVPDTDTQHF. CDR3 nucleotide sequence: TGTGCCAGCAGCCAAGTCCGACTAGCGGGAGTTCCTGACACAGATACGCAGCATTTT.

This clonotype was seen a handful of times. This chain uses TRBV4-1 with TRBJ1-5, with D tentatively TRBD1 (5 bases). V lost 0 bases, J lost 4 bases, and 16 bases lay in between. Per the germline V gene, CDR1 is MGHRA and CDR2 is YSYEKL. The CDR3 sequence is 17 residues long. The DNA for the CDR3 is TGCGCCAGCAGCCAAGAGGGGGGAGTGGGGATAAATCAGCCCCAGCATTTT. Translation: CASSQEGGVGINQPQHF.

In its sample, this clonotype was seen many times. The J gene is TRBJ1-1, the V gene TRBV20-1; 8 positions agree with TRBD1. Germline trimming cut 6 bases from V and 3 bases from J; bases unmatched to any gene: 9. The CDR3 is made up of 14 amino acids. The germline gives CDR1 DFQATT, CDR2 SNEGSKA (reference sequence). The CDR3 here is CSARQQGEYTEAFF. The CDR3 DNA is TGCAGTGCAAGACAACAGGGGGAGTACACTGAAGCTTTCTTT.

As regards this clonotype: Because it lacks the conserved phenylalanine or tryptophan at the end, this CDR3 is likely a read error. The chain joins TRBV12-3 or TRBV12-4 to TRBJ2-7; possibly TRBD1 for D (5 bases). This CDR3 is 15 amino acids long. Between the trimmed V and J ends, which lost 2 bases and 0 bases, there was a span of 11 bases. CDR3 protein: CASSLLAGRSYEQYS. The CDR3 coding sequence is TGTGCCAGCAGTTTACTGGCAGGGCGCTCCTACGAGCAGTACTCC.

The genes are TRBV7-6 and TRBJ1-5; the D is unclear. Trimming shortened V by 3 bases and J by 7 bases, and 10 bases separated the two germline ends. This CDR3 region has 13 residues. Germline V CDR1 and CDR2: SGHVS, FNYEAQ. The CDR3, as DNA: TGTGCCAGCAGCTTGGAGGGCTGGCAGCCCCAGCATTTT. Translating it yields CASSLEGWQPQHF.

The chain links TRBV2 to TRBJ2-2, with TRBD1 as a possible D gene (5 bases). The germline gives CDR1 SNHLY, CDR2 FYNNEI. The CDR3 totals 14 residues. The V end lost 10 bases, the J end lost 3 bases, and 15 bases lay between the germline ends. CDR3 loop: CATRQDTDTGELFF. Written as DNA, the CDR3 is TGTGCCACTAGGCAGGACACGGACACCGGGGAGCTGTTTTTT.

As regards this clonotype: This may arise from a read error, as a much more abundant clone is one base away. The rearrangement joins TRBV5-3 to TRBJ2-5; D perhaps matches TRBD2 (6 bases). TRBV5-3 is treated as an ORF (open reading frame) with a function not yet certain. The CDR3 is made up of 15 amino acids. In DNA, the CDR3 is TGTGCCAGCAGCTGGAGGGGAGGCGGGCGAGAGACCCAGTACTTC. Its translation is CASSWRGGGRETQYF.

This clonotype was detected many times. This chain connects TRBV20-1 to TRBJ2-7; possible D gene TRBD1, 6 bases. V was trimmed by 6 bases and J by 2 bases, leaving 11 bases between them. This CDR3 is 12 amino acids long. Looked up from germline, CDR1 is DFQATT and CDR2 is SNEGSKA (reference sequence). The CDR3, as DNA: TGCAGTGCAATTGGGGGCCCCTACGAGCAGTACTTC. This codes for CSAIGGPYEQYF.

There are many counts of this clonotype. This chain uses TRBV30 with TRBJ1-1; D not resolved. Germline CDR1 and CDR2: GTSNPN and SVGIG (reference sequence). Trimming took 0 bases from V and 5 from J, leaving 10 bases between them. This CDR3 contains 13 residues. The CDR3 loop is CAWSVQSETEAFF. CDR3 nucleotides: TGTGCCTGGAGTGTACAGTCAGAAACTGAAGCTTTCTTT.

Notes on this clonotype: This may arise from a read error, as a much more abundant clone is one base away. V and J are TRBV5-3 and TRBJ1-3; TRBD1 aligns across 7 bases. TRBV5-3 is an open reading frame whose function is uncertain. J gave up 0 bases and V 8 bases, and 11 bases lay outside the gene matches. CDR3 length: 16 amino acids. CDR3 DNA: TGTGCCAGCGGCTCAACTGGGACAGTCTCTGGAAACACCATATATTTT. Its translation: CASGSTGTVSGNTIYF.

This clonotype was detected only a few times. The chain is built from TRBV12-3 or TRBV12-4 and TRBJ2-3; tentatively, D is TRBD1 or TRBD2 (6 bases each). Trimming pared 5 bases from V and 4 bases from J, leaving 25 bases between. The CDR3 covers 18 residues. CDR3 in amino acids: CASSAADPRGVPADTQYF. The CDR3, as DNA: TGTGCCAGCAGTGCGGCGGACCCAAGGGGGGTCCCTGCAGATACGCAGTATTTT.

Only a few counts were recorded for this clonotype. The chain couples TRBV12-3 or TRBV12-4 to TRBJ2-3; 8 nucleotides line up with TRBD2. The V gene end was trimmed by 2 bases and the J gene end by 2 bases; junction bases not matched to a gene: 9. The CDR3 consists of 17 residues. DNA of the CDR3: TGTGCCAGCAGTTTATACCGCGGGGGGTCCTTCACAGATACGCAGTATTTT. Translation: CASSLYRGGSFTDTQYF.

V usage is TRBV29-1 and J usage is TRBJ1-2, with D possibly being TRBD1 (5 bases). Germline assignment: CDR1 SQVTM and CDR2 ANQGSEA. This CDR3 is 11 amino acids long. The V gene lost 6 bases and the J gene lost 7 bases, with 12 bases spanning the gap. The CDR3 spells CSVTGLGGYTF. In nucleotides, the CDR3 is TGCAGCGTCACAGGTCTCGGTGGCTACACCTTC.

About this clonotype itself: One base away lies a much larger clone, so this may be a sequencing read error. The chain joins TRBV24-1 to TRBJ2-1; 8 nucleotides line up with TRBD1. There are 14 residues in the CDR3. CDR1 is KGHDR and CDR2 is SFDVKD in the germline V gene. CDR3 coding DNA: TGTGCCACCAGCTCAGGGGGCTCCTACAATGAGCAGCTCTTC. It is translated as CATSSGGSYNEQLF.

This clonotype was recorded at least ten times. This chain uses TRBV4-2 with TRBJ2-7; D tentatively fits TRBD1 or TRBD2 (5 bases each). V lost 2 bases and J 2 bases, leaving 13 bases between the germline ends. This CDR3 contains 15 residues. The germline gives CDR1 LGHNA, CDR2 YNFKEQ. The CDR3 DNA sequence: TGTGCCAGCAGCCAAACCGGGACCTCTGCCTACGAGCAGTACTTC. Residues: CASSQTGTSAYEQYF.

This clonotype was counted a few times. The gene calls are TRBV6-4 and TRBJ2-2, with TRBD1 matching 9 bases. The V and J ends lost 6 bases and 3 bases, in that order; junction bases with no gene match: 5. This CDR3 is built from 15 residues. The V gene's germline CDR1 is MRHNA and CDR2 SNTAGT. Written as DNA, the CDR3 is TGTGCCAGCAGAAAGGGACAGGGTGACACCGGGGAGCTGTTTTTT. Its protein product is CASRKGQGDTGELFF.

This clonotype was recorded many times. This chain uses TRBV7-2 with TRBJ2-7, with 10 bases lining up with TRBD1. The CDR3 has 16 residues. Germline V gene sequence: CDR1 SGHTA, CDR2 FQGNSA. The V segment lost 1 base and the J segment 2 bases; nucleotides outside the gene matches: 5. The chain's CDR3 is CASSLDRDRGTYEQYF. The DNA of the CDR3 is TGTGCCAGCAGCTTAGACCGGGACAGGGGTACCTACGAGCAGTACTTC.

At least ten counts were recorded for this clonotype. The CDR3 DNA follows: TGTGCCAGCGAGGAGGGCGGGAGGGCCTTTACAGATACGCAGTATTTT. This gives the protein CASEEGGRAFTDTQYF. This sequence joins TRBV12-3 or TRBV12-4 and TRBJ2-3, with TRBD2 matching over 9 bases. The CDR3 extends over 16 amino acids. The V gene end was trimmed by 8 bases and the J gene end by 3 bases; junction bases not matched to a gene: 12.

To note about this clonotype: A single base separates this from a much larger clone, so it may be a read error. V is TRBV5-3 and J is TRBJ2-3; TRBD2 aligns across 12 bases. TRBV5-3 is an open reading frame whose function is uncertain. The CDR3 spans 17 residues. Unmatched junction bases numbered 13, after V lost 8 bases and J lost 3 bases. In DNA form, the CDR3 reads TGTGCCAGCAGGGTCCCTACTAGCGGGGGGTTGACAGATACGCAGTATTTT. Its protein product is CASRVPTSGGLTDTQYF.